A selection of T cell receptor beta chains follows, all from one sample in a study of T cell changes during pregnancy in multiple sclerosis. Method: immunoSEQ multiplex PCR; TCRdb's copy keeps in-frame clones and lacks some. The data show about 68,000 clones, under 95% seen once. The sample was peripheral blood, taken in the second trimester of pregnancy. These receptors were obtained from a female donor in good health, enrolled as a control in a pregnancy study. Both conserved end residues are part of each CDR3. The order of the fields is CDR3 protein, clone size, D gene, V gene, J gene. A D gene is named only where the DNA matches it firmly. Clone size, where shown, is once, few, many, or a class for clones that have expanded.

CDR3: CASSLEGQGSGETQYF; size: -; D: TRBD1; V: TRBV5-1; J: TRBJ2-5
CDR3: CASGERGLQFF; size: -; D: TRBD2; V: TRBV5-1; J: TRBJ2-1
CDR3: CASSLGAGNIGYTF; size: once; D: -; V: TRBV28; J: TRBJ1-2
CDR3: CASSYSVGPTSYGYTF; size: -; D: -; V: TRBV6-5; J: TRBJ1-2
CDR3: CASSAATGQFF; size: -; D: -; V: TRBV2; J: TRBJ2-1
CDR3: CASSSVDSANEKLFF; size: -; D: -; V: TRBV5-1; J: TRBJ1-4
CDR3: CASSQLAPGELFF; size: -; D: -; V: TRBV4-1; J: TRBJ2-2
CDR3: CASSYGLATYEQYF; size: -; D: -; V: TRBV6-5; J: TRBJ2-7
CDR3: CASSLDLAGAYNEQFF; size: -; D: TRBD2; V: TRBV7-3; J: TRBJ2-1
CDR3: CASLGGPGSYEQYF; size: -; D: -; V: TRBV28; J: TRBJ2-7
CDR3: CASSFLGGSGRLQETQYF; size: -; D: TRBD2; V: TRBV28; J: TRBJ2-5
CDR3: CASSWDRDTSPLHF; size: -; D: TRBD1; V: TRBV27; J: TRBJ1-6
CDR3: CASKGVRQGSTEAFF; size: once; D: TRBD1; V: TRBV13; J: TRBJ1-1
CDR3: CAWSVGLRQTTGELFF; size: -; D: -; V: TRBV30; J: TRBJ2-2
CDR3: CASSSGLAGGNEQFF; size: once; D: TRBD2; V: TRBV5-1; J: TRBJ2-1
CDR3: CASSLWRGALQETQYF; size: -; D: -; V: TRBV7-9; J: TRBJ2-5
CDR3: CASSVTGGYYSNQPQHF; size: -; D: TRBD1; V: TRBV19; J: TRBJ1-5
CDR3: CASSGTGTGVYGYTF; size: -; D: TRBD1; V: TRBV6-6; J: TRBJ1-2
CDR3: CASSPERPRTKETQYF; size: -; D: -; V: TRBV7-4; J: TRBJ2-5
CDR3: CASSAGQGAHNEQFF; size: -; D: TRBD1; V: TRBV6-4; J: TRBJ2-1
CDR3: CASSGSGSSYEQYF; size: -; D: TRBD2; V: TRBV19; J: TRBJ2-7
CDR3: CASSDLNEKLFF; size: -; D: -; V: TRBV6-1; J: TRBJ1-4
CDR3: CASSDRHQETQYF; size: once; D: -; V: TRBV6-1; J: TRBJ2-5
CDR3: CASSPSGQGRYNEQFF; size: -; D: -; V: TRBV9; J: TRBJ2-1
CDR3: CASSGKGLAEGNEQFF; size: -; D: TRBD2; V: TRBV5-4; J: TRBJ2-1
CDR3: CASSPGLDFGKNIQYF; size: once; D: TRBD2; V: TRBV5-1; J: TRBJ2-4